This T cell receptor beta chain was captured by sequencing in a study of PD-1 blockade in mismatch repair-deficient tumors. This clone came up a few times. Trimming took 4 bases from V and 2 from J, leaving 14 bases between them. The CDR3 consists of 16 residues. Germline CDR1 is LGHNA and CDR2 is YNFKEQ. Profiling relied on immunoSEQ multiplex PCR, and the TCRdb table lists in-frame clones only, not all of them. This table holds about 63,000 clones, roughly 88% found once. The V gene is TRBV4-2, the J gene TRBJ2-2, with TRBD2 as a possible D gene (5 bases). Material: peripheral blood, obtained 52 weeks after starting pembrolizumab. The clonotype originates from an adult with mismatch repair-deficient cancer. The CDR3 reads CASSPNPGTNTGELFF. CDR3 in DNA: TGTGCCAGCAGCCCTAATCCGGGAACCAACACCGGGGAGCTGTTTTTT.